The present T cell receptor (beta chain) was sequenced within a study of blood T cell repertoires in COVID-19. Study overall: COVID-19 samples collected from the United States, Italy and Spain covered acute and convalescent phases. T cells, B-cell-depleted T cells, or PBMCs provided the cDNA or gDNA that served as material.

In the source study's methods: Reference gene primer amplification yielded estimated nucleated cell counts. The assay was immunoSEQ multiplex PCR, and TCRdb's table has in-frame clones only and misses some. Clone size and the V and J calls come from that table; the DNA yielded D and trimming. The data contain about 300,000 clones, 85% to 90% of them seen just once; the ten biggest clones take up approximately 1.6%. This CDR3 contains 14 residues. Per the germline V gene, CDR1 is MNHNS and CDR2 is SASEGT. V was pared by 0 bases and J by 3 bases, with 8 bases between. Worth noting for this clone: Other DNA sequences within the sample encode an identical CDR3.

The sequence was obtained from a woman aged 35 to 49 who had recovered from COVID-19. The chain links TRBV6-1 to TRBJ1-2, with D maybe TRBD1 (6 bases). Sequencing was performed on peripheral blood. The CDR3 loop reads CASSEAGGHYGYTF. CDR3 DNA sequence: TGTGCCAGCAGTGAAGCGGGGGGGCACTATGGCTACACCTTC.